This TCR beta chain was sequenced in a study of CD8+CD57+ T cells in acquired aplastic anemia. In the study overall: The sorted CD4+ and CD8+ cells yielded an average around 3 ug of DNA. Healthy donors averaged roughly 11 million reads for CD4+ cells.

TCR beta VDJ combinations and CDR3 sequences were profiled from genomic DNA. TCRdb passed the reads through MiXCR, listing each CDR3 protein once. Of about 210,000 distinct CDR3 sequences listed, roughly 55% are singletons. Remarks on this clonotype: The antigen is not known.

Study-wide results and caveats: Around 29 CD8+ CDR3 sequences were shared between patients and controls.

Germline V gene sequence: CDR1 SGHVS, CDR2 FQNEAQ. The CDR3 loop spans 12 amino acids. Trimming stripped 6 bases from V and 4 bases from J, with 6 bases between. The origin of this receptor is a human donor in good health. Specimen: sorted CD4+, CD8+, or CD8+CD57+ T cells (not recorded which) from PBMCs. The rearrangement joins TRBV7-8 to TRBJ1-4, with D maybe TRBD1 (6 bases). The CDR3 sequence is CASRQGNEKLFF. CDR3 nucleotides: TGTGCCAGCAGACAGGGTAATGAAAAACTGTTTTTT.